This T cell receptor (beta chain) was observed in a study of T cells after somatic rescue of genetic block. Clones were sequenced by immunoSEQ multiplex PCR, and TCRdb holds only the in-frame ones, with some missing. Counted here are over 95,000 clones, 90% to 95% occurring once; the ten biggest clones make up roughly 1.5%. This CDR3 is built from 15 residues. V lost 3 bases to trimming and J lost 4 bases, with 13 bases between them. CDR1 and CDR2 (germline): MNHEY, SMNVEV (reference sequence). This rearrangement joins TRBV27 to TRBJ2-1; TRBD2 might be the D (5 bases). This sequence was found in a woman under 30. The material sequenced was peripheral blood mononuclear cells (PBMCs). The CDR3 loop reads CASSFLIGGYNEQFF. CDR3 sequence (DNA): TGTGCCAGCAGTTTCCTGATAGGAGGATACAATGAGCAGTTCTTC.